One and the same sample provided the 30 T cell receptor beta chains below, sequenced in a study of vaccination and CD4 T cells after COVID-19. Treatment indicated: approximately nine-day PBMC culture with coronavirus spike peptide pools or control peptides (ViraFEST assay). These receptors have no identified antigens. An Oncomine TCR Beta short-read assay was used to sequence the DNA from cultured CD4+ T cells. MiXCR, applied by TCRdb to the PCR reads, yields one record per CDR3 protein. The sample contains fewer than 20,000 distinct CDR3 sequences, less than 65% of which appear only once. The sequenced sample was CD4+ T cells from blood, cultured in vitro. These receptors were obtained from a human donor who had recovered from COVID-19.

This clonotype appeared a few times. The chain uses TRBV27 and TRBJ1-5, with D uncertain. The ends were cut back, 5 bases at V and 1 base at J, with 15 bases in the middle. The CDR3 consists of 16 residues. Germline V gives CDR1 MNHEY, CDR2 SMNVEV (reference sequence). CDR3 in amino acids: CASSPLEGRSNQPQHF. The DNA for the CDR3 is TGTGCCAGCAGTCCCTTAGAGGGCCGGAGCAATCAGCCCCAGCATTTT.

J is TRBJ1-1 and V is TRBV2; possibly TRBD1 for D (6 bases). V lost 6 bases to trimming and J lost 0 bases, with 14 bases between them. The CDR3 sequence is 15 residues long. The germline CDR1 and CDR2 sequences are SNHLY and FYNNEI. The chain's CDR3 is CASSPMGAMNTEAFF. The DNA for the CDR3 is TGTGCCAGCAGCCCTATGGGGGCAATGAACACTGAAGCTTTCTTT. The full variable domain, rest sourced from reference TRBV2 and TRBJ1-1, is EPEVTQTPSHQVTQMGQEVILRCVPISNHLYFYWYRQILGQKVEFLVSFYNNEISEKSEIFDDQFSVERPDGSNFTLKIRSTKLEDSAMYFCASSPMGAMNTEAFFGQGTRLTVV.

The gene calls are TRBV7-3 and TRBJ1-2; 9 nucleotides agree with TRBD1. This CDR3 is 14 amino acids long. V shed 2 bases and J 8 bases; nucleotides not matched to a gene: 6. CDR1 is SGHTA and CDR2 is FQGTGA in the germline V gene. The CDR3 region has the DNA TGTGCCAGCAGCTTAGGACAGGGGAAAGGAGGCTACACCTTC. Its translation: CASSLGQGKGGYTF.

This clonotype was observed a few times. The rearrangement uses TRBV6-5 and TRBJ2-5, with D uncertain. CDR3 length: 13 residues. The V end was cut by 0 bases, the J end by 4 bases, with 6 bases between. Germline lookup yields CDR1 MNHEY and CDR2 SVGAGI. Here the CDR3 DNA reads TGTGCCAGCAGTTACTCTCTGCGAGAGACCCAGTACTTC. The encoded protein is CASSYSLRETQYF.

The rearrangement joins TRBV2 to TRBJ1-5, with D uncertain. Germline V gene lookup returns CDR1 SNHLY and CDR2 FYNNEI. The CDR3 sequence is 13 residues long. V gave up 6 bases and J gave up 10 bases, with 16 bases separating them. CDR3 protein: CASRPEGMQPQHF. In nucleotides, the CDR3 is TGTGCCAGCAGGCCAGAGGGTATGCAACCCCAGCATTTT. The full variable domain, rest sourced from reference TRBV2 and TRBJ1-5, is EPEVTQTPSHQVTQMGQEVILRCVPISNHLYFYWYRQILGQKVEFLVSFYNNEISEKSEIFDDQFSVERPDGSNFTLKIRSTKLEDSAMYFCASRPEGMQPQHFGDGTRLSIL.

The genes are TRBV27 and TRBJ1-6; D is unclear. The CDR3 sequence is 12 residues long. CDR1 and CDR2 (germline): MNHEY, SMNVEV (reference sequence). Trimming took 3 bases from V and 7 from J, leaving 4 bases between them. The DNA for the CDR3 is TGTGCCAGCAGTTTTGAGAATTCACCCCTCCACTTT. This translates into CASSFENSPLHF.

This clonotype was seen only once. The V and J genes are TRBV6-1 and TRBJ2-7; 9 bases fit TRBD2. This CDR3 is 13 amino acids long. With 7 bases clipped from V and 5 bases from J, the junction kept 6 bases outside the gene matches. The germline V gene encodes CDR1 MNHNS and CDR2 SASEGT. CDR3 sequence (DNA): TGTGCCAGCATGGGGCGGGAGGGCAACGAGCAGTACTTC. Its translation is CASMGREGNEQYF.

The CDR3 region is CASRVSGGHLSYNEQFF. In DNA, the CDR3 is TGTGCCAGCAGGGTTAGCGGGGGCCACCTCTCCTACAATGAGCAGTTCTTC. V gene TRBV6-2 or TRBV6-3 combines with J gene TRBJ2-1; the match to TRBD2 covers 9 bases. The CDR3 loop spans 17 amino acids. V trimming: 6 bases; J trimming: 0 bases; junction bases outside the gene matches: 9. Germline V gene lookup returns CDR1 MNHEY and CDR2 SVGEGT.

CDR3 coding DNA: TGTGCCACCAGTGCGACCACAGATACGCAGTATTTT. It specifies CATSATTDTQYF. The chain joins TRBV24-1 to TRBJ2-3; unclear D gene. Trimming removed 5 bases from V and 2 bases from J, with 4 bases in between. Germline loops: CDR1 KGHDR, CDR2 SFDVKD. This CDR3 contains 12 residues.

This clonotype showed up just a few times. The chain carries TRBV11-3 and TRBJ2-4; 10 bases match TRBD2. Germline V gives CDR1 SGHNT, CDR2 YENEEA. The ends lost 1 base at V and 4 bases at J; junction bases unmatched: 4. This CDR3 region has 16 residues. CDR3 nucleotides: TGTGCCAGCAGCTTAGTATTAGCGGGGGGTAAAAACATTCAGTACTTC. Translated, it gives CASSLVLAGGKNIQYF.

The chain uses TRBV20-1 and TRBJ2-5; TRBD2 is a possible D gene (5 bases). This CDR3 spans 11 amino acids. CDR1 is DFQATT and CDR2 is SNEGSKA in the germline V gene (reference sequence). V lost 6 bases to trimming and J lost 5 bases, with 10 bases between them. CDR3 in amino acids: CSASGLETQYF. CDR3 in DNA: TGCAGTGCCAGCGGCCTGGAGACCCAGTACTTC.

The chain is built from TRBV19 and TRBJ1-1, with D unresolved. Germline values: CDR1 LNHDA, CDR2 SQIVND (reference sequence). This CDR3 region has 11 residues. The ends were cut back, 6 bases at V and 4 bases at J, with 6 bases in the middle. CDR3 sequence: CASSPGTEAFF. In DNA form, the CDR3 reads TGTGCCAGTAGCCCGGGCACTGAAGCTTTCTTT.

A few counts support this clonotype. V and J are TRBV7-2 and TRBJ2-3; D might be TRBD2 (6 bases). V gave up 1 base and J gave up 0 bases, with 11 bases separating them. This CDR3 comprises 16 residues. Looked up from germline, CDR1 is SGHTA and CDR2 is FQGNSA. The CDR3 DNA follows: TGTGCCAGCAGCTTAGTAGGCGGGACTAGCACAGATACGCAGTATTTT. Its translation is CASSLVGGTSTDTQYF.

The V gene is TRBV6-5, the J gene TRBJ1-5; D is perhaps TRBD1 (6 bases). CDR1 is MNHEY and CDR2 is SVGAGI in the germline V gene. Trimming pared 6 bases from V and 2 bases from J, leaving 11 bases between. The CDR3 totals 14 residues. The CDR3 sequence: CASSYRAGNQPQHF. CDR3 sequence (DNA): TGTGCCAGCAGCTACAGGGCGGGCAATCAGCCCCAGCATTTT.

V gene TRBV11-2 combines with J gene TRBJ1-2; TRBD1 matches 8 bases. The CDR3 spans 13 residues. J gave up 7 bases and V 1 base, and 2 bases lay outside the gene matches. CDR1 is SGHAT and CDR2 is FQNNGV in the germline V gene. CDR3 nucleotides: TGTGCCAGCAGCTTAGTAACAGGGGGTGGCTACACCTTC. This translates into CASSLVTGGGYTF.

The chain combines TRBV28 with TRBJ2-5; 8 nucleotides align to TRBD1. The ends lost 4 bases at V and 4 bases at J; junction bases unmatched: 8. CDR3 size: 15 residues. Germline V gives CDR1 MDHEN, CDR2 SYDVKM. In DNA, the CDR3 is TGTGCCAGCAGTTACGACAGGGGACTCGGAGAGACCCAGTACTTC. Its translation is CASSYDRGLGETQYF.

The V call is TRBV6-1, the J call TRBJ2-5; the D call may be TRBD1 or TRBD2 (6 bases each). V was cut by 6 bases and J by 2 bases, with 16 bases left in between. Germline lookup yields CDR1 MNHNS and CDR2 SASEGT. This CDR3 comprises 15 residues. CDR3 nucleotide sequence: TGTGCCAGCAGACTGGGGGGCGCTGGACAAGAGACCCAGTACTTC. Protein sequence: CASRLGGAGQETQYF.

Remarks on this clonotype: Sequence at one end of the junction differs from germline and may be a read error. The rearrangement joins TRBV10-2 to TRBJ1-2; D unclear. Germline-derived CDR1 and CDR2 are WSHSY and SAAADI. This CDR3 contains 12 residues. CDR3 loop: CASGESLPGYTF. The DNA of the CDR3 is TGCGCCAGCGGTGAGTCGCTCCCTGGCTACACCTTC.

The sample holds one count of this clonotype. The genes are TRBV11-2 and TRBJ2-1, with D unclear. Trimming shortened V by 2 bases and J by 4 bases, and 3 bases separated the two germline ends. Germline CDR1 is SGHAT and CDR2 is FQNNGV. The CDR3 consists of 12 residues. CDR3 sequence reads: CASSLPYNEQFF. CDR3 in DNA: TGTGCCAGCAGCTTACCATACAATGAGCAGTTCTTC.

The J gene is TRBJ2-3, the V gene TRBV7-7, with 10 bases aligning to TRBD2. CDR3 length: 15 amino acids. Germline V gene lookup returns CDR1 SSHAT and CDR2 FNYEAQ (reference sequence). V gave up 3 bases and J gave up 2 bases; unmatched junction bases: 2. The CDR3 nucleotides are TGTGCCAGCAGCTTGGGACTAGCGTTCACAGATACGCAGTATTTT. Translating gives CASSLGLAFTDTQYF.

The chain combines TRBV5-4 with TRBJ2-7, with 7 positions matching TRBD2. V lost 6 bases and J lost 6; bases outside the gene matches: 12. The CDR3 length is 14 residues. Germline-derived CDR1 and CDR2 are SGHNT and YYREEE (reference sequence). The CDR3 DNA is TGTGCCAGCAACCCGGCGGGACTAAAAGCCGAGCAGTACTTC. Encoded protein: CASNPAGLKAEQYF.

The rearrangement uses TRBV20-1 and TRBJ2-5, with 9 bases aligning to TRBD2. The CDR3 loop spans 15 amino acids. V was clipped by 3 bases and J by 5 bases; unmatched bases: 10. CDR1 and CDR2 from the germline V gene are DFQATT and SNEGSKA (reference sequence). CDR3 region: CSASSPGLARETQYF. The CDR3 DNA sequence: TGCAGTGCTAGTTCACCGGGACTAGCAAGGGAGACCCAGTACTTC.

The chain uses TRBV6-5 and TRBJ1-5; D perhaps matches TRBD1 (5 bases). V dropped 0 bases and J dropped 0 bases, with 12 bases sitting between them. This CDR3 region has 17 residues. Germline V gives CDR1 MNHEY, CDR2 SVGAGI. The CDR3 region is CASSYSSGGISNQPQHF. The CDR3 DNA follows: TGTGCCAGCAGTTACTCGAGCGGGGGGATTAGCAATCAGCCCCAGCATTTT.

The genes are TRBV19 and TRBJ1-5; D not resolved. The germline V and J ends were trimmed by 3 bases and 2 bases, with 8 bases remaining between them. The CDR3 is 14 amino acids. The germline CDR1 and CDR2 sequences are LNHDA and SQIVND (reference sequence). The DNA of the CDR3 is TGTGCCAGTAGTATGCGATACGGCAATCAGCCCCAGCATTTT. Residues: CASSMRYGNQPQHF.

This sequence joins TRBV7-2 and TRBJ2-1; D is uncertain. The V gene's germline CDR1 is SGHTA and CDR2 FQGNSA. V was shortened by 4 bases and J by 5 bases, with 12 bases between the two germline ends. The CDR3 spans 14 residues. The CDR3 is CASSSRFGDNEQFF. CDR3 bases: TGTGCCAGCAGCTCCCGTTTTGGGGACAATGAGCAGTTCTTC.

V gene TRBV7-9 combines with J gene TRBJ2-1; D unclear. Between the trimmed V and J ends, which lost 3 bases and 5 bases, there was a span of 11 bases. The CDR3 totals 14 residues. Germline loops: CDR1 SEHNR, CDR2 FQNEAQ (reference sequence). CDR3 region: CASSFRAVDNEQFF. DNA for the CDR3: TGTGCCAGCAGCTTTAGGGCCGTAGACAATGAGCAGTTCTTC.

The table lists this clonotype with a few counts. The chain couples TRBV7-2 to TRBJ1-2; TRBD1 aligns across 10 bases. V was pared by 0 bases and J by 10 bases, with 5 bases of the junction left unmatched. There are 14 residues in the CDR3. CDR1 is SGHTA, CDR2 FQGNSA, per germline. CDR3 sequence (DNA): TGTGCCAGCAGCTTAGCGGGGACAGGGGAAACCTACACCTTC. It is translated as CASSLAGTGETYTF.

This clonotype was seen a few times. The chain uses TRBV7-2 and TRBJ1-5; D gene ambiguous. CDR1 SGHTA and CDR2 FQGNSA come from the germline V gene. The CDR3 totals 13 residues. V shed 1 base and J shed 5 bases, with 6 bases lying between them. The CDR3 is CASSLDADQPQHF. The CDR3 DNA reads TGTGCCAGCAGCTTAGACGCCGATCAGCCCCAGCATTTT.

The V and J genes are TRBV20-1 and TRBJ1-5, with 8 bases aligning to TRBD1. Germline-derived CDR1 and CDR2 are DFQATT and SNEGSKA (reference sequence). The junction had 16 bases not matched to a gene; V was cut back by 5 bases and J by 7 bases. The CDR3 loop spans 16 amino acids. CDR3 nucleotides: TGCAGTGCTCTCGCCGGACAGGGAAGATCAAGACAGCCCCAGCATTTT. Protein sequence: CSALAGQGRSRQPQHF.

The chain couples TRBV28 to TRBJ2-3; 9 bases agree with TRBD1. CDR1 MDHEN and CDR2 SYDVKM come from the germline V gene. The CDR3 extends over 15 amino acids. Germline trimming cut 4 bases from V and 5 bases from J; bases unmatched to any gene: 7. CDR3 nucleotides: TGTGCCAGCAGTTCTCGACAGGGGGGAAGAGATACGCAGTATTTT. Its translation is CASSSRQGGRDTQYF.